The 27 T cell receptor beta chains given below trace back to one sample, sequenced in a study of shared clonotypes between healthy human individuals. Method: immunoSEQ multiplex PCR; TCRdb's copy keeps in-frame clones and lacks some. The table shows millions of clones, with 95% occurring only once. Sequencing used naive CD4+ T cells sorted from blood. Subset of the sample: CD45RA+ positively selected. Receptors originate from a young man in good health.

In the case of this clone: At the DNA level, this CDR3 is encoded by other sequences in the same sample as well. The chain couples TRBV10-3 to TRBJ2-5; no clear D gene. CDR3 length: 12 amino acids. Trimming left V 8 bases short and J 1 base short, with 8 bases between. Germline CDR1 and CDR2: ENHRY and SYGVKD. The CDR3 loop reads CAIGAAQETQYF. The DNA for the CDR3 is TGTGCCATCGGCGCCGCCCAAGAGACCCAGTACTTC.

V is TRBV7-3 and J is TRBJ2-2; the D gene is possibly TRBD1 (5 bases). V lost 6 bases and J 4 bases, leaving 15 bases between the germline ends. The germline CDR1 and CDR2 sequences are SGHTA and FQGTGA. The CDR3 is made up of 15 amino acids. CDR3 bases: TGTGCCAGCAGTTATAAGTCAGGGTCCACCGGGGAGCTGTTTTTT. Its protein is CASSYKSGSTGELFF.

Here the CDR3 DNA reads TGTGCCAGCAGCTTAGTTGGGGTCGCAACCAATGAGCAGTTCTTC. Its translation: CASSLVGVATNEQFF. The V and J genes are TRBV7-2 and TRBJ2-1; D unclear. Germline V gene lookup returns CDR1 SGHTA and CDR2 FQGNSA. V dropped 1 base and J dropped 6 bases, with 13 bases sitting between them. The CDR3 runs 15 residues.

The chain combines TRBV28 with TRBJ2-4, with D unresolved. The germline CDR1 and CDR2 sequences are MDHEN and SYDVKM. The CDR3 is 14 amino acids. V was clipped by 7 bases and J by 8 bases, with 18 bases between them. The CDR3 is CASTPLIALDIQYF. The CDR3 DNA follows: TGTGCCAGCACCCCCTTAATCGCCTTAGACATTCAGTACTTC.

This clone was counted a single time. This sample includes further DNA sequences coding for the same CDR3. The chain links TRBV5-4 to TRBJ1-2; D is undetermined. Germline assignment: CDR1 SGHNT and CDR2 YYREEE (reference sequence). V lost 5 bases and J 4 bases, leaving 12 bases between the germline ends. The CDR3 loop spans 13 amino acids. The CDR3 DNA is TGTGCCAGCAGTCTAGACGGTGGCTATGGCTACACCTTC. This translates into CASSLDGGYGYTF.

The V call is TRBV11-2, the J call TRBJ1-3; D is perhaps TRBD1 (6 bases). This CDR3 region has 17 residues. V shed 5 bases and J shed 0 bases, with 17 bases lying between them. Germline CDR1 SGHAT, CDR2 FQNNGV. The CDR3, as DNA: TGTGCCAGCAGCCCAAGGACAGCGCCGAGCTCTGGAAACACCATATATTTT. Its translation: CASSPRTAPSSGNTIYF.

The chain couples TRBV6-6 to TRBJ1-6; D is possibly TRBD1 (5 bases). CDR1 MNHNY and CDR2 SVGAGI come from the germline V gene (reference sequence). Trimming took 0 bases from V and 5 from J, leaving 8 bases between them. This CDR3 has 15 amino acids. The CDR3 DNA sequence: TGTGCCAGCAGTTACTCCCAGGGAAATAATTCACCCCTCCACTTT. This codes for CASSYSQGNNSPLHF.

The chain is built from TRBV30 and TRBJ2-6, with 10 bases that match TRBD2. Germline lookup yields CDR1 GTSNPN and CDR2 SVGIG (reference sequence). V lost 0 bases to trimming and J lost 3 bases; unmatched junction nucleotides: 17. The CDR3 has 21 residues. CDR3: CAWSVLAKSAGGPHGANVLTF. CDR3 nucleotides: TGTGCCTGGAGTGTACTGGCCAAATCAGCGGGGGGGCCGCATGGGGCCAACGTCCTGACTTTC.

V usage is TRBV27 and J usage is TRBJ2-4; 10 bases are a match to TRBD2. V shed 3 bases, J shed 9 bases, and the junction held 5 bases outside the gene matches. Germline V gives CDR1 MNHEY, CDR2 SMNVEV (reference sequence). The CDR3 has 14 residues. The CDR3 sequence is CASSFLAGAGIQYF. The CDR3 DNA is TGTGCCAGCAGTTTCCTAGCGGGAGCGGGCATTCAGTACTTC.

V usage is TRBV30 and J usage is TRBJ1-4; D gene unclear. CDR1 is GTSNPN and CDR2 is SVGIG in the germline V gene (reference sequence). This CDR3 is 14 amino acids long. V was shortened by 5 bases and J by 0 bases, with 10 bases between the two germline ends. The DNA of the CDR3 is TGTGCCTGGGCATATGGATCAACTAATGAAAAACTGTTTTTT. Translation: CAWAYGSTNEKLFF.

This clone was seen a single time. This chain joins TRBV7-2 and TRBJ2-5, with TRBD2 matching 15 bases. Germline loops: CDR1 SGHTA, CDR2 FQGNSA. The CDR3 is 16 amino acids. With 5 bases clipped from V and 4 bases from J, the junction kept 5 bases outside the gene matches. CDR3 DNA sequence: TGTGCCAGCAGCCCAGGGACTAGCGGGAGGCTAGAGACCCAGTACTTC. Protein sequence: CASSPGTSGRLETQYF.

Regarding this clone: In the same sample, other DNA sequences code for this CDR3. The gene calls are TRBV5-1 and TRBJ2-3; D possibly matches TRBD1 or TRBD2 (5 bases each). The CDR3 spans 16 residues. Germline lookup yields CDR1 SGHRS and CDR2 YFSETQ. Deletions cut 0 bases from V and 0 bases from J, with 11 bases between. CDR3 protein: CASSLAGAASTDTQYF. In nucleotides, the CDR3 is TGCGCCAGCAGCTTGGCCGGGGCGGCCAGCACAGATACGCAGTATTTT. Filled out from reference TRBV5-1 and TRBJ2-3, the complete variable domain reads KAGVTQTPRYLIKTRGQQVTLSCSPISGHRSVSWYQQTPGQGLQFLFEYFSETQRNKGNFPGRFSGRQFSNSRSEMNVSTLELGDSALYLCASSLAGAASTDTQYFGPGTRLTVL.

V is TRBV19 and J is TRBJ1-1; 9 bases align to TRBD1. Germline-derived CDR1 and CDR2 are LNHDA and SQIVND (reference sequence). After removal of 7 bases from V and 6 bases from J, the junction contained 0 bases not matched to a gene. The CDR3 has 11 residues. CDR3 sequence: CASNRGPEAFF. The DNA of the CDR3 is TGTGCCAGTAACAGGGGGCCTGAAGCTTTCTTT. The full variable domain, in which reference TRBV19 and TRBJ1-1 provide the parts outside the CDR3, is DGGITQSPKYLFRKEGQNVTLSCEQNLNHDAMYWYRQDPGQGLRLIYYSQIVNDFQKGDIAEGYSVSREKKESFPLTVTSAQKNPTAFYLCASNRGPEAFFGQGTRLTVV.

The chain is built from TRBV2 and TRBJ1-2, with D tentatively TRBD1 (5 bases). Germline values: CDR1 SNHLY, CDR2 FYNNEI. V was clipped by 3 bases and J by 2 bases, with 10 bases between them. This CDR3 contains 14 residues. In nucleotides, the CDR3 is TGTGCCAGCAGTGACAACAGACAGAACTATGGCTACACCTTC. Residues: CASSDNRQNYGYTF. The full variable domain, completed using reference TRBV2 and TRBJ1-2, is EPEVTQTPSHQVTQMGQEVILRCVPISNHLYFYWYRQILGQKVEFLVSFYNNEISEKSEIFDDQFSVERPDGSNFTLKIRSTKLEDSAMYFCASSDNRQNYGYTFGSGTRLTVV.

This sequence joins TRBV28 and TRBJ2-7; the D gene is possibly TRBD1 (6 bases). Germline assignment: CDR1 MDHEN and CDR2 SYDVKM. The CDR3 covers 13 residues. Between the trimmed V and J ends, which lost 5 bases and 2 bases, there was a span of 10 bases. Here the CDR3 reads CASSPGHTYEQYF. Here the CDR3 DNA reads TGTGCCAGCAGTCCGGGACACACCTACGAGCAGTACTTC.

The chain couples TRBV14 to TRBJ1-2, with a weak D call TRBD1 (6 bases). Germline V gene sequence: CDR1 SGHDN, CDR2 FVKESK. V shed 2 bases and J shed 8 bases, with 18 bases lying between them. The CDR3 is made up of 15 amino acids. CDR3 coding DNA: TGTGCCAGCAGCCAAAATGCAGGGGCGACGGGAGGCTACACCTTC. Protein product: CASSQNAGATGGYTF.

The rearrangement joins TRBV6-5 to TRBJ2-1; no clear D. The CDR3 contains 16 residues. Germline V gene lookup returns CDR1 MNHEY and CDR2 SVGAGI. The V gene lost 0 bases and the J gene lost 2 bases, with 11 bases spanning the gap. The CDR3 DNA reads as TGTGCCAGCAGTTACTCCCGGGCGGAAACCTACAATGAGCAGTTCTTC. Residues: CASSYSRAETYNEQFF.

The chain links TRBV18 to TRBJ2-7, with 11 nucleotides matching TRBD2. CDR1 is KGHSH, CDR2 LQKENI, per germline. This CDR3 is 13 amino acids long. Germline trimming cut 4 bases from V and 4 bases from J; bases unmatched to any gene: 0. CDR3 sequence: CASSRLAGYEQYF. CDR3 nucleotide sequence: TGTGCCAGCTCACGACTAGCGGGGTACGAGCAGTACTTC.

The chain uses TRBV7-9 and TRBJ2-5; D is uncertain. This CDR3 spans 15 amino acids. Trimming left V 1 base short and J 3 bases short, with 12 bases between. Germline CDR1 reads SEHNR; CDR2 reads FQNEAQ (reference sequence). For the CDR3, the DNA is TGTGCCAGCAGCTTAGGAGTAAGTGAAAAAGAGACCCAGTACTTC. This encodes CASSLGVSEKETQYF.

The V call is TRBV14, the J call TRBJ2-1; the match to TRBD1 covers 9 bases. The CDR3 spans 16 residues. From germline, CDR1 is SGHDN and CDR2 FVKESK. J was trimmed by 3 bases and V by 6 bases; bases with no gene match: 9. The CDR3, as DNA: TGTGCCAGCAGACCAACCGGGACAGGGTTCTACAATGAGCAGTTCTTC. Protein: CASRPTGTGFYNEQFF.

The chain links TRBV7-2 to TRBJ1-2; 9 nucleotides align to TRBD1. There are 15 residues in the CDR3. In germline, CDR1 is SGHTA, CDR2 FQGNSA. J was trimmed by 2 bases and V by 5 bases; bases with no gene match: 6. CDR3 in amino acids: CASSPGQGPNYGYTF. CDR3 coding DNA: TGTGCCAGCAGCCCTGGACAGGGGCCGAACTATGGCTACACCTTC.

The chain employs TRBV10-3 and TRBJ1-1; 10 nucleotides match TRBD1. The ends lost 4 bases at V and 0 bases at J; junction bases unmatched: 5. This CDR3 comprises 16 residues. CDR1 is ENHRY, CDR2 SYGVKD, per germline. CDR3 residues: CAISAAGTGVNTEAFF. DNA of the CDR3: TGTGCCATCAGTGCAGCCGGGACAGGGGTGAACACTGAAGCTTTCTTT.

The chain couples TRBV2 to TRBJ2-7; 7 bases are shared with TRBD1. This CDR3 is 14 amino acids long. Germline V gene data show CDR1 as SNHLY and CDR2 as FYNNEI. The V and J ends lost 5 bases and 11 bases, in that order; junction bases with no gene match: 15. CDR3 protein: CASSLTRSDRLEYF. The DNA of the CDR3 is TGTGCCAGCAGTCTCACACGTTCGGACAGGCTGGAGTACTTC.

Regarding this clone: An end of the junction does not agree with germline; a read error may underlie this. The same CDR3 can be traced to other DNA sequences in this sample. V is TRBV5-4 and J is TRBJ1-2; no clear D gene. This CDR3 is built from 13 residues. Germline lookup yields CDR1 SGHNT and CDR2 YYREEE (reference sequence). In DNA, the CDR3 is TGTGCCAGCAGCTTGCGGGGAAACTACGGCTACACCTTC. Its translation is CASSLRGNYGYTF.

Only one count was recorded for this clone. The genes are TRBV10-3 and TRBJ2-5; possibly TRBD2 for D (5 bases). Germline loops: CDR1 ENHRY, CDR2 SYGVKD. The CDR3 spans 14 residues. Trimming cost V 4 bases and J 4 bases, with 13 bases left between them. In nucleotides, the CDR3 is TGTGCCATCAGTGCAGCGGTGGCGGGAGAGACCCAGTACTTC. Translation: CAISAAVAGETQYF.

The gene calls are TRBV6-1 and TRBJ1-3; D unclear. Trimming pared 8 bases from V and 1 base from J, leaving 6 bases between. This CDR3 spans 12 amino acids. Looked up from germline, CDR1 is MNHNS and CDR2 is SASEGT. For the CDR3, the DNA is TGTGCCAGCGATGGATCTGGAAACACCATATATTTT. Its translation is CASDGSGNTIYF.

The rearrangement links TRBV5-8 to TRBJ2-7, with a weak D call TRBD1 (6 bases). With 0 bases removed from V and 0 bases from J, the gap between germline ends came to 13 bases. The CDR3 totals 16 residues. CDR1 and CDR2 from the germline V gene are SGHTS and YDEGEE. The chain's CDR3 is CASSLVTGSGSYEQYF. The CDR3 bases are TGTGCCAGCAGCTTGGTTACAGGGAGCGGCTCCTACGAGCAGTACTTC.